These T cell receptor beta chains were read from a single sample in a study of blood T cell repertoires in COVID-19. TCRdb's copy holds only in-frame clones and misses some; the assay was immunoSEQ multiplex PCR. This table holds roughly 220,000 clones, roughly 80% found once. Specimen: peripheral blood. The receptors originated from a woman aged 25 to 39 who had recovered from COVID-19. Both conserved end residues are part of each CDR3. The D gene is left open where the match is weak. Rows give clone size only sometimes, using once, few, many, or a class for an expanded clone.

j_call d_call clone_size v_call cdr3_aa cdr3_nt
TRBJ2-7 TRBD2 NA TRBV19 CASRRGLAYEQYF TGTGCCAGTAGGAGAGGACTAGCGTACGAGCAGTACTTC
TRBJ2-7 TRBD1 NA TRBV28 CASSLNGQGAYEQYF TGTGCCAGCAGTTTAAATGGGCAGGGGGCATACGAGCAGTACTTC
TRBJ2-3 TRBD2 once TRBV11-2 CASSLDVLAGVGDTQYF TGTGCCAGCAGCTTAGATGTATTAGCGGGAGTTGGAGATACGCAGTATTTT
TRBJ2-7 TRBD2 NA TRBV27 CASSLNPGLAAYEQYF TGTGCCAGCAGTTTAAATCCGGGACTAGCGGCTTACGAGCAGTACTTC
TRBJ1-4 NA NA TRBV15 CATSRDLHGGTTNEKLFF TGTGCCACCAGCAGAGACCTCCACGGAGGAACAACTAATGAAAAACTGTTTTTT
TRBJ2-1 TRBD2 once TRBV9 CASSVGGRATYNEQFF TGTGCCAGCAGCGTAGGCGGGAGGGCCACCTACAATGAGCAGTTCTTC
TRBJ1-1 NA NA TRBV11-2 CASSLDSNSGVTEAFF TGTGCCAGCAGCTTAGATTCGAACTCCGGGGTCACTGAAGCTTTCTTT
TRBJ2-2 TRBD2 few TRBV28 CASSLWGLAGGSGELFF TGTGCCAGCAGTTTATGGGGACTAGCGGGAGGTTCCGGGGAGCTGTTTTTT
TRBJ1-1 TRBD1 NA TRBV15 CATEDRGLLNTEAFF TGTGCCACCGAGGACAGGGGGCTACTAAACACTGAAGCTTTCTTT
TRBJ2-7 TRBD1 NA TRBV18 CASSPTGQGLYEQYF TGTGCCAGCTCACCTACGGGACAGGGCCTCTACGAGCAGTACTTC
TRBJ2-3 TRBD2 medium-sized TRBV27 CASSHNPGGLLDTQYF TGTGCCAGCAGCCATAACCCGGGGGGGCTCTTGGATACGCAGTATTTT
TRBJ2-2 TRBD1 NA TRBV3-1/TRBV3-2 CASSRTGNTGELFF TGTGCCAGCAGCCGGACAGGGAACACCGGGGAGCTGTTTTTT
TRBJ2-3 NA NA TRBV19 CASRGTSTDTQYF TGTGCCAGTAGAGGGACTAGCACAGATACGCAGTATTTT
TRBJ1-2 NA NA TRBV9 CASSGIGTLANYGYTF TGTGCCAGCAGCGGGATAGGGACACTAGCTAACTATGGCTACACCTTC
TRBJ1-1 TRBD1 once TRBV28 CVTGGRGTEAFF TGTGTCACAGGGGGTAGGGGCACTGAAGCTTTCTTT
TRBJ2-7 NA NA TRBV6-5 CASSLERDTTDEQYF TGTGCCAGCAGTCTAGAACGGGACACCACGGACGAGCAGTACTTC
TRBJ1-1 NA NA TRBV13 CASSAGLTEAFF TGTGCCAGCAGCGCGGGGCTCACTGAAGCTTTCTTT
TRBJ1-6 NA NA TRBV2 CASSEALRQHYSPLHF TGTGCCAGCAGTGAAGCGCTTAGACAGCATTATTCACCCCTCCACTTT
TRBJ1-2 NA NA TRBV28 CASSLENLDYGYTF TGTGCCAGCAGTTTGGAGAATTTGGACTATGGCTACACCTTC
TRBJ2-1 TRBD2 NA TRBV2 CASGPGLAGDSYNEQFF TGTGCCAGCGGTCCGGGACTAGCGGGAGATTCCTACAATGAGCAGTTCTTC
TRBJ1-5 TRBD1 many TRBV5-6 CASSFGTGEQPQHF TGTGCCAGCAGCTTTGGCACAGGGGAACAGCCCCAGCATTTT
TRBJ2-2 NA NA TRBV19 CASSIDRTGELFF TGTGCCAGTAGTATAGATCGCACCGGGGAGCTGTTTTTT
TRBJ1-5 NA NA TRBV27 CASSDTGNQPQHF TGTGCCAGCAGTGATACAGGGAATCAGCCCCAGCATTTT
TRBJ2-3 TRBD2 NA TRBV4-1 CASSQEGRGGLSTDTQYF TGCGCCAGCAGCCAAGAGGGACGGGGAGGGCTAAGCACAGATACGCAGTATTTT
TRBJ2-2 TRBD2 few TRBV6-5 CASSRTSGLTGELFF TGTGCCAGCAGTAGGACTAGCGGACTCACCGGGGAGCTGTTTTTT
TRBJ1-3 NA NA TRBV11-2 CASSKEEVFSGNTIYF TGTGCCAGCAGCAAAGAGGAGGTCTTCTCTGGAAACACCATATATTTT
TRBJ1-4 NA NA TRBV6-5 CASSLSRGPPEKLFF TGTGCCAGCAGCCTCTCCAGGGGACCCCCTGAAAAACTGTTTTTT
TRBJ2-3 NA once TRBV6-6 CASSFPREQADTQYF TGTGCCAGCAGTTTCCCCCGGGAGCAGGCAGATACGCAGTATTTT
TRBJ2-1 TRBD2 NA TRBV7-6 CASSLWLGRGNEQFF TGTGCCAGCAGCTTATGGCTCGGGAGGGGCAATGAGCAGTTCTTC
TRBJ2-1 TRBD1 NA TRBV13 CASFPTGANEQFF TGTGCCAGCTTCCCGACAGGGGCTAATGAGCAGTTCTTC
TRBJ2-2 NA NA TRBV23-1 CATFGKGTDTGELFF TGCGCCACCTTTGGGAAGGGGACTGACACCGGGGAGCTGTTTTTT
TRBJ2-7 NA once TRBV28 CATGGRELEQYF TGTGCGACTGGCGGTAGGGAGCTCGAGCAGTACTTC
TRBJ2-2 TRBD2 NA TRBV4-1 CASSQGHRASGRSGELFF TGCGCCAGCAGCCAAGGTCATCGGGCTAGCGGGAGGTCGGGGGAGCTGTTTTTT
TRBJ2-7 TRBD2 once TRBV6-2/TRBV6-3 CASSIGGRAGEQYF TGTGCCAGCAGTATAGGCGGGAGGGCTGGCGAGCAGTACTTC
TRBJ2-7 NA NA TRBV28 CASSFRVPRIYEQYF TGTGCCAGCAGTTTTCGGGTCCCGAGGATCTACGAGCAGTACTTC
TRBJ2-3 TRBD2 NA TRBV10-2 CGSASSGLTDTQYF TGCGGGTCCGCATCTAGCGGGCTCACAGATACGCAGTATTTT
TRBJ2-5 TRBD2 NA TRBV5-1 CASSSRSGGAETQYF TGCGCCAGCAGCTCCCGCTCCGGGGGGGCCGAGACCCAGTACTTC
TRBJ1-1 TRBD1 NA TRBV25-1 CASSRDRGVNTEAFF TGTGCCAGCAGCCGGGACAGGGGGGTGAACACTGAAGCTTTCTTT
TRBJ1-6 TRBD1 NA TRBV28 CASSLQGADSPLHF TGTGCCAGCAGCCTTCAGGGGGCGGATTCACCCCTCCACTTT
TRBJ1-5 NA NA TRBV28 CASTPNYSNQPQHF TGTGCCAGCACCCCTAATTATAGCAATCAGCCCCAGCATTTT
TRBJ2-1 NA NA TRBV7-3 CASSLGGSGAYNEQFF TGTGCCAGCAGCTTAGGGGGGAGCGGAGCCTACAATGAGCAGTTCTTC
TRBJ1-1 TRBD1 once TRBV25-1 CASSETTTGGGEAFF TGTGCCAGCAGTGAAACTACGACAGGGGGCGGTGAAGCTTTCTTT
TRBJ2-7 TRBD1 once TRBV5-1 CASSLGLGDRDYEQYF TGCGCCAGCAGCTTGGGCCTTGGGGACAGGGACTACGAGCAGTACTTC
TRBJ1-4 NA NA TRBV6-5 CASSLRQAGEKLFF TGTGCCAGCAGTTTGCGACAGGCGGGTGAAAAACTGTTTTTT
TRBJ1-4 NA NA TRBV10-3 CAIGQGDEKLFF TGTGCCATCGGGCAGGGCGATGAAAAACTGTTTTTT
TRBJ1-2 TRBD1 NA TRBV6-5 CASSYAAGGSYGYTF TGTGCCAGCAGTTACGCCGCAGGGGGCTCCTATGGCTACACCTTC
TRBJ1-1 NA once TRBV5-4 CASSFSLDTEAFF TGTGCCAGCAGCTTTAGTTTGGACACTGAAGCTTTCTTT
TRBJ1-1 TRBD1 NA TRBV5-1 CASSFNAMTGGGEAFF TGCGCCAGCAGCTTTAACGCAATGACAGGGGGCGGTGAAGCTTTCTTT
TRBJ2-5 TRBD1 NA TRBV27 CASMTGGQETQYF TGTGCCAGCATGACAGGGGGTCAAGAGACCCAGTACTTC
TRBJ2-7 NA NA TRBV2 CASRSGPYEQYF TGTGCCAGCAGGAGCGGCCCATACGAGCAGTACTTC
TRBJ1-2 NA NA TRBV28 CASSAGAAGLGYTF TGTGCCAGCAGCGCCGGAGCAGCTGGATTAGGCTACACCTTC
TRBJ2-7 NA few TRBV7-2 CASSSFVGSISEQYF TGTGCCAGCAGCTCCTTCGTCGGGAGTATCTCCGAGCAGTACTTC
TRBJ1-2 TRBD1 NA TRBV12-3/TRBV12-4 CASREGTDYGYTF TGTGCCAGCAGGGAGGGGACAGACTATGGCTACACCTTC
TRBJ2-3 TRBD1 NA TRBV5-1 CASSRGQGADTQYF TGCGCCAGCAGCCGGGGACAGGGGGCAGATACGCAGTATTTT
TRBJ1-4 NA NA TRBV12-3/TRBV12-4 CASSQRVDEKLFF TGTGCCAGCAGTCAAAGAGTAGATGAAAAACTGTTTTTT
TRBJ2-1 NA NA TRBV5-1 CASSSFDPRRGEQFF TGCGCCAGCAGCTCCTTCGATCCTAGGAGGGGTGAGCAGTTCTTC
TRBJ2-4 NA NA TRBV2 CASSVGVIAKNIQYF TGTGCCAGCTCTGTGGGAGTTATAGCCAAAAACATTCAGTACTTC
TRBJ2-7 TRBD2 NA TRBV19 CASSVAGAYEQYF TGTGCCAGTAGTGTAGCGGGAGCCTACGAGCAGTACTTC
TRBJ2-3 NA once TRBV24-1 CATRGGLGDTQYF TGTGCCACCAGGGGGGGGCTTGGAGATACGCAGTATTTT